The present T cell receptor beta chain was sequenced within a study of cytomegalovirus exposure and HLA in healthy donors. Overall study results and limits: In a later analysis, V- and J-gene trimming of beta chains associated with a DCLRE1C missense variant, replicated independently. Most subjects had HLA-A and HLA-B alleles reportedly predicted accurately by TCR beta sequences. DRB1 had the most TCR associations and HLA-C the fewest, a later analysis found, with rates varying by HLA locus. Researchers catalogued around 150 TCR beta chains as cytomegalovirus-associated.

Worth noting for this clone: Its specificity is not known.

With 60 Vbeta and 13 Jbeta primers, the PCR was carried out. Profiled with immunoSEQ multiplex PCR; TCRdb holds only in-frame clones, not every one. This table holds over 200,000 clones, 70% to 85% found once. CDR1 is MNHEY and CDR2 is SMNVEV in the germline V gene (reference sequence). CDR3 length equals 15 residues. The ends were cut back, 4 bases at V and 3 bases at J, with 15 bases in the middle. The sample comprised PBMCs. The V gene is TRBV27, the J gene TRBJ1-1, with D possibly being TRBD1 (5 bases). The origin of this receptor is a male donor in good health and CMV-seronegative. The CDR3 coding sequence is TGTGCCAGCAGTTGGCAGGGTGGGGTCGACACTGAAGCTTTCTTT. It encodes CASSWQGGVDTEAFF.